This T cell receptor (beta chain) was sequenced during a study of PD-L1 blockade in urothelial cancer. As for the study in general: The authors examined blood 3 weeks (second dose) and 6 weeks after treatment start. Study-wide points: Below-median blood TCR clonality before treatment forecast better survival. Enhanced expansion of tumor-associated blood clones at 3 weeks characterized durable-benefit patients.

Time point indicated: peripheral blood 6 weeks after treatment start. Sequenced by immunoSEQ multiplex PCR; TCRdb stores in-frame clones only, minus some. The sample yields around 110,000 clones, 75% to 90% seen once. Of note for this clone: Its antigen is unidentified.

The CDR3 loop spans 16 amino acids. V was pared by 4 bases and J by 4 bases, with 8 bases of the junction left unmatched. The germline V gene has CDR1 MDHEN and CDR2 SYDVKM. The clonotype was recovered from a man aged 60 to 69 with urothelial cancer. Specimen: PBMCs, collected around atezolizumab (anti-PD-L1) treatment. The V call is TRBV28, the J call TRBJ2-4; 9 bases fit TRBD1. The CDR3 bases are TGTGCCAGCAGTTATCGAGTCGGGACAGGGAAAAACATTCAGTACTTC. Translation gives CASSYRVGTGKNIQYF. The entire variable domain, with the rest obtained from reference TRBV28 and TRBJ2-4, is as follows: DVKVTQSSRYLVKRTGEKVFLECVQDMDHENMFWYRQDPGLGLRLIYFSYDVKMKEKGDIPEGYSVSREKKERFSLILESASTNQTSMYLCASSYRVGTGKNIQYFGAGTRLSVL.